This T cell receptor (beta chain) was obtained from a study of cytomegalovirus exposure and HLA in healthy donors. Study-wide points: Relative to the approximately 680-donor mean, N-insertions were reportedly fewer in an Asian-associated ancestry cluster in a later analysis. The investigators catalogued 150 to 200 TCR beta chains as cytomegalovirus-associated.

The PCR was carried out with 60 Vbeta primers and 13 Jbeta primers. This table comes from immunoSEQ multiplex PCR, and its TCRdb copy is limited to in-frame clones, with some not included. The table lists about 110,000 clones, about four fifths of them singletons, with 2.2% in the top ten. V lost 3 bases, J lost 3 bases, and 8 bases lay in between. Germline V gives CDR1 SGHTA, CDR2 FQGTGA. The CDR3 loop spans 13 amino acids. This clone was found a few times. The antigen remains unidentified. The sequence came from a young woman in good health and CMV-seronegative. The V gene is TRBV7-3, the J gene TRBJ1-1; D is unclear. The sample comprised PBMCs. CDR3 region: CASSFSPDTEAFF. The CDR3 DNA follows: TGTGCCAGCAGCTTTAGCCCAGACACTGAAGCTTTCTTT.